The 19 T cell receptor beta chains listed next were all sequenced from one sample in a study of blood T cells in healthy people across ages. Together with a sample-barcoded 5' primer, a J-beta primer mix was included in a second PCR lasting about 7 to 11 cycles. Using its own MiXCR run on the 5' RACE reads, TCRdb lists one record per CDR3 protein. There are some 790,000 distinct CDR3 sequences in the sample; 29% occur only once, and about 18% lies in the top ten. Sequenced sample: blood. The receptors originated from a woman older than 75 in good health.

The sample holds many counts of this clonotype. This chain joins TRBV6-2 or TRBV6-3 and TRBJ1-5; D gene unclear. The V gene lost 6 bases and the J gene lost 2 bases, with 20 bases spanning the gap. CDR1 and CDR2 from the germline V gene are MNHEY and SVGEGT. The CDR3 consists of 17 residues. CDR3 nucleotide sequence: TGTGCCAGCAGATCCCCTACCTTAACAAGGGGCAATCAGCCCCAGCATTTT. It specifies CASRSPTLTRGNQPQHF.

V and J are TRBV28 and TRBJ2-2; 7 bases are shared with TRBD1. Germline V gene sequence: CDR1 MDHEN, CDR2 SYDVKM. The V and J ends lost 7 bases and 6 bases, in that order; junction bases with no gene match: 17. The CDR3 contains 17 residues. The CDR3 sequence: CASIMTGPLRRAGELFF. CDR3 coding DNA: TGTGCCAGCATCATGACAGGGCCTCTTAGAAGGGCCGGGGAGCTGTTTTTT.

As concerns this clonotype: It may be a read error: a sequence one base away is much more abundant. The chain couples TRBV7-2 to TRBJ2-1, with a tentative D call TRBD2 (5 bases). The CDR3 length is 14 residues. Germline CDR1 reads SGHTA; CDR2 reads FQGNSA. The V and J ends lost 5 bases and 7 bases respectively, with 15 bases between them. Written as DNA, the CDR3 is TGTGCCAGCAGCCAAGCCCGGGGTGGAAATGAGCAGTTCTTC. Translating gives CASSQARGGNEQFF.

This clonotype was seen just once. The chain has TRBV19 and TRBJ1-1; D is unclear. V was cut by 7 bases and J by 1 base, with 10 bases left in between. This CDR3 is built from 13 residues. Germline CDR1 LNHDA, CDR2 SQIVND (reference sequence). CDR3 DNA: TGTGCCAGTACCTTCACTAGGAACACTGAAGCTTTCTTT. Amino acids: CASTFTRNTEAFF.

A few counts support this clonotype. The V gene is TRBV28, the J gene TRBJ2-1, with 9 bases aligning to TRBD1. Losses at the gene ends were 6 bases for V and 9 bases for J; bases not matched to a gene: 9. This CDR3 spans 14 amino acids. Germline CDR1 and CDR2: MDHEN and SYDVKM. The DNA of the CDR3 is TGTGCCAGCAGGAGGGGACAGGGCATTGGTGAGCAGTTCTTC. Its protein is CASRRGQGIGEQFF.

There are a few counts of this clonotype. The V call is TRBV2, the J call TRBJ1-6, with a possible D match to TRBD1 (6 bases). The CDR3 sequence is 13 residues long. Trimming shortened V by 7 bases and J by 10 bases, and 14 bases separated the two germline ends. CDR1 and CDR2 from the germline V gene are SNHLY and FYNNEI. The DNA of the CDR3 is TGTGCCAGCAACACAGGGTCTGGGTCACCCCTCCACTTT. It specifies CASNTGSGSPLHF.

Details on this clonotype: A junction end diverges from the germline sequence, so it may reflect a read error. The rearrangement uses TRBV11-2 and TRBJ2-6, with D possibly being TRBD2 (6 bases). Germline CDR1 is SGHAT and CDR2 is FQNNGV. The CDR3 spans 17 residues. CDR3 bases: TGTGCCGGCAGCTTCTATTTGGGGGGAGGTGGGGCCAACGTCCTGACTTTC. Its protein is CAGSFYLGGGGANVLTF. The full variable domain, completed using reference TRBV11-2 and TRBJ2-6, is EAGVAQSPRYKIIEKRQSVAFWCNPISGHATLYWYQQILGQGPKLLIQFQNNGVVDDSQLPKDRFSAERLKGVDSTLKIQPAKLEDSAVYLCAGSFYLGGGGANVLTFGAGSRLTVL.

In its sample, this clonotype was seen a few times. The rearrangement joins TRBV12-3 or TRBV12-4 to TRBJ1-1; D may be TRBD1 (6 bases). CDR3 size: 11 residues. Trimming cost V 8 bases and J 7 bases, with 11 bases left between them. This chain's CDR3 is CASRRGVEAFF. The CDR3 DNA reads TGTGCCAGCCGAAGGGGGGTTGAAGCTTTCTTT.

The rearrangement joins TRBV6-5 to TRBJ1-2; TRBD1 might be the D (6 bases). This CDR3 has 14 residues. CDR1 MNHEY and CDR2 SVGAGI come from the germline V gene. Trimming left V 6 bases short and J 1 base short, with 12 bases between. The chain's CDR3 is CASSTRRGNYGYTF. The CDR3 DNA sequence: TGTGCCAGCAGCACCCGCAGGGGTAACTATGGCTACACCTTC.

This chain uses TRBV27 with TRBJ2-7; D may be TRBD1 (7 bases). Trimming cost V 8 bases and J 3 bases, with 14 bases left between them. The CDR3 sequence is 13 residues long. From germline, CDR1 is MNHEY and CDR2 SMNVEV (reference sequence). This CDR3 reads CASLRQGGYEQYF. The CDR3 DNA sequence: TGTGCCAGCCTACGACAGGGAGGCTACGAGCAGTACTTC.

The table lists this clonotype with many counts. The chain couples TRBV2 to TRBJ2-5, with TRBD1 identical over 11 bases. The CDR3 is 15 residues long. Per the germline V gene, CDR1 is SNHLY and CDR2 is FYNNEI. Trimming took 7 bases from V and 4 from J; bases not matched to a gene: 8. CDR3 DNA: TGTGCCAGCAACCGGGACAGGGGGTCCGTAGAGACCCAGTACTTC. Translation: CASNRDRGSVETQYF.

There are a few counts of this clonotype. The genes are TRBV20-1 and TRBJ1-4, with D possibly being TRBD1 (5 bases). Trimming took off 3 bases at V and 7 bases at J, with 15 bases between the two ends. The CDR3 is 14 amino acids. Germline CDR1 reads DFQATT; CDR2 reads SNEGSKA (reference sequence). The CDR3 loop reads CSASSRAGGEKLFF. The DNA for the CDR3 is TGCAGTGCTAGTTCCAGGGCCGGGGGTGAAAAACTGTTTTTT.

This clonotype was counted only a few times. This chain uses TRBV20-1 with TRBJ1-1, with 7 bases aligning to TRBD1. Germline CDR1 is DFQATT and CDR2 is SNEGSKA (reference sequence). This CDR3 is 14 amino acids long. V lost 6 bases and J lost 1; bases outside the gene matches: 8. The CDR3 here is CSAQTGQSNTEAFF. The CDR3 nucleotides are TGCAGTGCGCAAACGGGACAGTCGAACACTGAAGCTTTCTTT.

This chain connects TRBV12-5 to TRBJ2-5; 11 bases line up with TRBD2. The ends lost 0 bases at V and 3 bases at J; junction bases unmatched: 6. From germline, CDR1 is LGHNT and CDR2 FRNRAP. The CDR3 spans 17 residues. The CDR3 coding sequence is TGTGCTAGTGGTTTGGTAACTAGCGGGGGAAGCGAAGAGACCCAGTACTTC. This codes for CASGLVTSGGSEETQYF.

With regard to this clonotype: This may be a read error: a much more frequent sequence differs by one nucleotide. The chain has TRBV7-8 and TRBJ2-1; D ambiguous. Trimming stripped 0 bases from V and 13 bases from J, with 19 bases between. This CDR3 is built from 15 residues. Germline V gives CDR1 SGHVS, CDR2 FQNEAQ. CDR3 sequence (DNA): TGTGCCAGCAGCTTAGCTGTACACCTACAAGAGACCCAGTTCTTC. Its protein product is CASSLAVHLQETQFF.

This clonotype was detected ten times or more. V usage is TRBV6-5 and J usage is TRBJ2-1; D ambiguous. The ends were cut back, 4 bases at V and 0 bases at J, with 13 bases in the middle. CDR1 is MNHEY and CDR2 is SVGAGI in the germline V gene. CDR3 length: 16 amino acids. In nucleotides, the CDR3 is TGTGCCAGCAGTTGGAAACGTATTAGCTCCTACAATGAGCAGTTCTTC. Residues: CASSWKRISSYNEQFF.

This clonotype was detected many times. CDR3 nucleotides: TGTGCCAGCTCACCGAGACTCCCCCGCCTAGATACGCAGTATTTT. It is translated as CASSPRLPRLDTQYF. The genes are TRBV18 and TRBJ2-3, with D hard to call. The V gene lost 3 bases and the J gene lost 5 bases, with 15 bases spanning the gap. In germline, CDR1 is KGHSH, CDR2 LQKENI. This CDR3 has 15 amino acids. Full variable domain (rest looked up from reference TRBV18 and TRBJ2-3): NAGVMQNPRHLVRRRGQEARLRCSPMKGHSHVYWYRQLPEEGLKFMVYLQKENIIDESGMPKERFSAEFPKEGPSILRIQQVVRGDSAAYFCASSPRLPRLDTQYFGPGTRLTVL.

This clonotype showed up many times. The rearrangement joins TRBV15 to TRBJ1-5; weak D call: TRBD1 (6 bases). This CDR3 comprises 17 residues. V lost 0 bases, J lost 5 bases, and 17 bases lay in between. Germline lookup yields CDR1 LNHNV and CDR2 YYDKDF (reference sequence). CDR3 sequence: CATSRDSVQGMDQPQHF. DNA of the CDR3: TGTGCCACCAGCAGAGATTCAGTACAGGGTATGGATCAGCCCCAGCATTTT.

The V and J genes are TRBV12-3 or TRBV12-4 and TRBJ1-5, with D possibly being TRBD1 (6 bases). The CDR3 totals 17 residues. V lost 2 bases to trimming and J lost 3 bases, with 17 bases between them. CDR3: CASSLRWKGGHNQPQHF. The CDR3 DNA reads TGTGCCAGCAGTTTAAGGTGGAAGGGGGGACACAATCAGCCCCAGCATTTT.